This T cell receptor (beta chain) originates from a study of T cells in Graves' hyperthyroidism and ophthalmopathy. This clonotype showed up just a few times. Its antigen is currently unknown. Points from the study as a whole: A model using 13 V-J features told ophthalmopathy apart from stable hyperthyroidism. The majority of expanded thyroid clonotypes above 0.001 also appeared in blood.

Amplification of TCR beta CDR3 regions used RNA as the template. A first-round RT-PCR of the TCR CDR3 used the HTBI primer set. TCRdb reprocessed the multiplex PCR reads with MiXCR, giving one entry per CDR3 protein. The data show hundreds of thousands of distinct CDR3 sequences, around 21% seen once. Used for diagnoses were clinical symptoms, serum thyroxine and TRAb, thyroid ultrasound and orbital computed tomography. Source material for PBMCs was less than 12 ml fresh peripheral blood. V gave up 3 bases and J gave up 6 bases, with 11 bases separating them. The CDR3 length is 13 residues. Germline CDR1 is MNHNS and CDR2 is SASEGT.

The chain joins TRBV6-1 to TRBJ1-1; D uncertain. The source of this sequence is a man aged 25-40 years with Graves' ophthalmopathy. Sequencing was performed on blood. The CDR3 is CASSDWANPEAFF. The DNA of the CDR3 is TGTGCCAGCAGTGACTGGGCGAATCCTGAAGCTTTCTTT.